This TCR beta chain was observed in a study of blood T cells in healthy people across ages. Germline V gene sequence: CDR1 DFQATT, CDR2 SNEGSKA (reference sequence). Trimming removed 1 base from V and 6 bases from J, with 11 bases in between. The CDR3 extends over 13 amino acids. Primers used in a second PCR of about 6 to 11 cycles were a sample-barcoded 5' primer and a J-beta primer mix. One entry per CDR3 protein results from TCRdb running MiXCR on the 5' RACE reads. The sample contains 630,000 or so distinct CDR3 sequences, approximately 30% of which appear only once. Ten or more counts support this clonotype.

The chain is built from TRBV20-1 and TRBJ2-3; D ambiguous. The sequence was obtained from a woman aged 80 or over in good health. Sequencing was performed on blood. The CDR3 spells CSARGDPGDTQYF. In nucleotides, the CDR3 is TGCAGTGCTAGAGGTGACCCTGGGGATACGCAGTATTTT.